This T cell receptor beta chain is from a study of post-analysis software for immune sequencing data (dated by TCRdb to between 2014 and 2016). Broadly, across the study: Disease courses on record covered relapsing-remitting, secondary progressive and progressive-relapsing multiple sclerosis, though some patients had no subtype annotation. A subset of samples was prepared in parallel using single-end sample barcoding, then pooled and co-amplified after Illumina adapter ligation. The multiple sclerosis patient repertoires were compared with roughly twelve previously published healthy control repertoires from donors aged about 6 to 26 years. Broad study findings and their caveats: Patients showed significantly higher frequencies than controls for roughly five TRBV segments, among them TRBV5-6, TRBV5-1 and TRBV20-1. Strong co-clustering of samples prepared in the same batch was shown by direct clustering with F measure, prompting a batch-effect correction. Compared with controls, multiple sclerosis patients had significantly lower normalized Chao1 diversity, a finding suggesting substantial peripheral T-cell clonal expansion. The multiple sclerosis patient group was slightly younger than the control group.

V is clipped by 5 bases and J by 0 bases, and the sequence between their germline boundaries is 16 bases long. Including the terminal cysteine and phenylalanine, the CDR3 comprises 16 residues. Only the CDR3 portion is preserved as DNA: 48 bases, with reading frame beginning at the first base. The germline V gene specifies MDHEN as CDR1 and SYDVKM as CDR2. To demonstrate the VDJtools post-analysis software, TCR beta repertoires were profiled from the peripheral blood of more than ten young patients with multiple sclerosis. The multiple sclerosis patients were children and adolescents between about 6 and 16 years of age. Remarks on this clonotype: Its specific antigen is unknown. No much larger clone is present one base from it, and per-base qualities are unavailable.

Libraries came from PCR. Instrument used: Illumina HiSeq 2500. To reduce PCR and sequencing biases, unique molecular identifiers were incorporated into the TCR beta cDNA libraries. Roughly 0.5 million cDNA molecules were obtained per 1 to 10 million input T cells, so each molecule approximated one T cell. The patient libraries were prepared and sequenced with the same protocol used for the earlier healthy control dataset. Within a given batch, samples were prepared together, multiplexed and sequenced on the same HiSeq lane. Per the authors' processing: MIGEC handled the raw barcoded reads, throwing out single-read molecular identifier groups before consensus assembly and CDR3 extraction. VDJtools was used for post-analysis of the clonotype tables, and diversity was normalized by down-sampling every dataset to the size of the smallest sample. Repertoire overlap clustering matched CDR3 amino acid but not nucleotide sequences to correct batch-related cross-sample contamination. The public reads were reanalyzed by TCRdb: fastp trimming at Q25, MiXCR alignment, in-frame beta chains only. Every distinct CDR3 protein forms one entry, paired with its most common genes and DNA. The authors' filters were not applied to this entry. In this sample the table shows about 800,000 distinct CDR3 sequences, about 27% of which occur a single time. The biggest ten clones account for 0.5% to 0.6% of the sample.

This clonotype was sampled from a girl aged 5-17 years with multiple sclerosis. The sample taken for sequencing was blood. The chain was built from TRBV28 and TRBJ2-5; no D segment can be confidently identified. The CDR3 reads CASSPHPSTYQETQYF. The nucleotide sequence reads as follows: TGTGCCAGCAGTCCCCACCCTTCGACGTACCAAGAGACCCAGTACTTC.